This T cell receptor beta chain was obtained from a study of T cell changes during pregnancy in multiple sclerosis. Data came from immunoSEQ multiplex PCR; TCRdb stores just in-frame clones and leaves some out. This sample has 61,000 or so clones, with around 93% found just once. Germline V gene lookup returns CDR1 SGHVS and CDR2 FQNEAQ. The CDR3 extends over 15 amino acids. V lost 4 bases and J lost 0, with 9 bases in between. The sequences come from CD4+ T cells from peripheral blood mononuclear cells, collected before pregnancy. The chain combines TRBV7-8 with TRBJ1-4; D uncertain. The sequence was collected from a female donor with multiple sclerosis, enrolled in a pregnancy study. The CDR3 nucleotides are TGTGCCAGCAGCTACGAGAGGACAACTAATGAAAAACTGTTTTTT. Residues: CASSYERTTNEKLFF.